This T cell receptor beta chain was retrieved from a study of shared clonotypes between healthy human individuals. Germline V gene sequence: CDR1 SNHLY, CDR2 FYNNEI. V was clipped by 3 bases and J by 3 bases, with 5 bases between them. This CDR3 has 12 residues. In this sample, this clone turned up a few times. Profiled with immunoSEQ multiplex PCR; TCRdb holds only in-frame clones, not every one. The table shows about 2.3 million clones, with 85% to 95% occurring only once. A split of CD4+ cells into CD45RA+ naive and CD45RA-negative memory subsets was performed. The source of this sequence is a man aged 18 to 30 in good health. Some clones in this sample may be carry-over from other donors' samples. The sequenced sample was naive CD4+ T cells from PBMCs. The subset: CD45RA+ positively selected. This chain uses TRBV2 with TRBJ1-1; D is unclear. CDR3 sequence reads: CASSDVYTEAFF. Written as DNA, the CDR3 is TGTGCCAGCAGTGATGTGTACACTGAAGCTTTCTTT.